This T cell receptor beta chain was captured in a study of blood T cell repertoires in COVID-19. Method: immunoSEQ multiplex PCR; TCRdb's copy keeps in-frame clones and lacks some. This sample carries 100,000 to 150,000 clones, about 74% of them seen once, and the ten largest clones take roughly 5%. As to this clone: At one end, the junction sequence differs from germline, possibly due to a read error.

The CDR3 runs 15 residues. Per the germline V gene, CDR1 is LNHDA and CDR2 is SQIVND (reference sequence). The TCR originated in a man between 60 and 75 years old with acute or convalescent COVID-19. The chain combines TRBV19 with TRBJ1-1, with 10 bases matching TRBD1. Material for sequencing was peripheral blood. The CDR3 region is CASSEGQGLKTEAFF. The CDR3 DNA is TGTGCCAGTTCCGAGGGACAGGGGCTGAAAACTGAAGCTTTCTTT.